This section outlines one TCR beta chain sequence together with its context. Antigen unknown. Obtained as resections during corrective heart surgery, the thymus tissue was then studied. This sample is part of a study of human thymus T cells. From germline, CDR1 is LGHNA and CDR2 YSLEER. The germline V and J ends were trimmed by 0 bases and 4 bases, with 15 bases remaining between them. This CDR3 region has 16 residues. Here immunoSEQ multiplex PCR was the method, and the copy in TCRdb shows in-frame clones only, minus some. The table includes roughly 130,000 clones, over 85% detected once. Notes on the study in general: What related research reported was that thymic repertoires overlapped highly among unrelated individuals. V and J gene usage appeared biased in thymic and blood repertoires.

The TCR originated in a boy under two years old with a congenital heart defect but otherwise immunologically healthy. The source material was thymus tissue. The chain employs TRBV4-3 and TRBJ1-2; a possible D gene is TRBD1 (6 bases). DNA of the CDR3: TGCGCCAGCAGCCAAGATCTCCCAGGGGAGAGCTATGGCTACACCTTC. Protein product: CASSQDLPGESYGYTF.